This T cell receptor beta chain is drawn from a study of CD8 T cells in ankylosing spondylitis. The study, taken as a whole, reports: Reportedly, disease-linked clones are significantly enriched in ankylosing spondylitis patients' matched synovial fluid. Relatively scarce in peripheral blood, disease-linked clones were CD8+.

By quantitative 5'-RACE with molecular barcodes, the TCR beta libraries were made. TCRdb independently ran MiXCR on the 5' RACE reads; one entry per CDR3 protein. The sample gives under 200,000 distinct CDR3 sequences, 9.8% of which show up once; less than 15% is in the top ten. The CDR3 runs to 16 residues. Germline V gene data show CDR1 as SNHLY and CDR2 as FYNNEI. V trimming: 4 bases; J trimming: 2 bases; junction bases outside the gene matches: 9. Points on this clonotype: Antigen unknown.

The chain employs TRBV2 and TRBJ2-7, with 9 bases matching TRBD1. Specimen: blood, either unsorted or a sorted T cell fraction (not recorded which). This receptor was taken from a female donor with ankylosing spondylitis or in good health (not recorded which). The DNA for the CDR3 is TGTGCCAGCAGTGCCTCAGGGGGACAGGGCCCCTACGAGCAGTACTTC. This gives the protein CASSASGGQGPYEQYF.